This T cell receptor (beta chain) derives from a study of persistence of HIV-infected CD4 T cells. Overlapping HIV-1 Gag 15-mer peptides at around 1 ug per peptide per mL were used. Sorting of responding CD4+ T cells relied on upregulated CD40 ligand together with CD69. This was the immunoSEQ version 4 assay in survey mode. Repertoires were generated with immunoSEQ multiplex PCR, while TCRdb's copy carries only in-frame clones and drops some. The sample lists under 25,000 clones; less than 75% were seen once. The CDR3 length is 13 residues. CDR1 is LNHDA, CDR2 SQIVND, per germline (reference sequence). Study-wide results and limits: TCR analyses could not target the rare provirus-carrying CMV-responding cells.

Only a few counts were recorded for this clone. Its antigen is unidentified. Germline and junction disagree at one end, which may indicate a read error. The chain recombines TRBV19 with TRBJ1-3, with D unresolved. Here the sequenced sample was CD4+ T cells sorted from PBMCs after roughly 18-hour stimulation, taken from a patient who received antiretroviral therapy. This clonotype was sampled from an adult woman with HIV who was CMV-seropositive. The CDR3 spells CASSLDSGNTIYF. In nucleotides, the CDR3 is TGTGCCAGTAGTTTAGACTCTGGAAACACCATATATTTT. The complete variable domain, with remaining parts taken from reference TRBV19 and TRBJ1-3, reads DGGITQSPKYLFRKEGQNVTLSCEQNLNHDAMYWYRQDPGQGLRLIYYSQIVNDFQKGDIAEGYSVSREKKESFPLTVTSAQKNPTAFYLCASSLDSGNTIYFGEGSWLTVV.